The text below deals with one T cell receptor (beta chain). What it recognizes is unknown. The CDR3 contains 13 residues. V was clipped by 6 bases and J by 0 bases, with 5 bases between them. Germline assignment: CDR1 LNHDA and CDR2 SQIVND (reference sequence). Use of 60 Vbeta and 13 Jbeta primers characterized the PCR. Profiling relied on immunoSEQ multiplex PCR, and the TCRdb table lists in-frame clones only, not all of them. Among about 140,000 clones listed, around 78% were seen once. This record belongs to a study of cytomegalovirus exposure and HLA in healthy donors. Overall study context: Within the Caucasian-associated ancestry cluster were around four fifths of the 398 genotyped donors. Study-level points and caveats: Later on, an analysis showed TCR association rates differing by HLA locus, with DRB1 the most and HLA-C the fewest. Later genetic work tied a missense DCLRE1C variant to beta-chain V and J trimming.

The TCR originated in a woman aged 18-29 years in good health and CMV-seropositive. The chain employs TRBV19 and TRBJ2-2; D unclear. Sequencing was done on a sample of PBMCs. In nucleotides, the CDR3 is TGTGCCAGTAGGGAGACGAACACCGGGGAGCTGTTTTTT. Its translation is CASRETNTGELFF.